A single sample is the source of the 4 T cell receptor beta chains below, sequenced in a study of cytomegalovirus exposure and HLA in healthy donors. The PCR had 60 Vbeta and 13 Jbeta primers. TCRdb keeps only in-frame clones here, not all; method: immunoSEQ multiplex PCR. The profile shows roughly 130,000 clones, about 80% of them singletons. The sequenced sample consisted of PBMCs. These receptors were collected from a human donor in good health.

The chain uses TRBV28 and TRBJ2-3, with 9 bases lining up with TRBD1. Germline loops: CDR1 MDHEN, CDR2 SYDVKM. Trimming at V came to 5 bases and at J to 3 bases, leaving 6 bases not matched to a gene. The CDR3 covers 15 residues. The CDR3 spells CASSMGQGRTDTQYF. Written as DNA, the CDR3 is TGTGCCAGCAGTATGGGACAGGGTCGAACAGATACGCAGTATTTT. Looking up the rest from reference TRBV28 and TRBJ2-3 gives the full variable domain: DVKVTQSSRYLVKRTGEKVFLECVQDMDHENMFWYRQDPGLGLRLIYFSYDVKMKEKGDIPEGYSVSREKKERFSLILESASTNQTSMYLCASSMGQGRTDTQYFGPGTRLTVL.

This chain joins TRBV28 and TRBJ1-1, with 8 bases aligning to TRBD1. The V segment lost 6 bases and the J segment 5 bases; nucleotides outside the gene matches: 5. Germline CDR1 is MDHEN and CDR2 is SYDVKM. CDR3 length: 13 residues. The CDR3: CASSPGTGTEAFF. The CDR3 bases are TGTGCCAGCAGCCCCGGGACAGGAACTGAAGCTTTCTTT.

For the CDR3, the DNA is TGTGCCAGCAGTTTACTGGTGCCGGTGAGCTCCTACGAGCAGTACTTC. Amino acid sequence: CASSLLVPVSSYEQYF. The V call is TRBV27, the J call TRBJ2-7; no reliable D call. The CDR3 covers 16 residues. Trimming shortened V by 2 bases and J by 0 bases, and 14 bases separated the two germline ends. The germline CDR1 and CDR2 sequences are MNHEY and SMNVEV (reference sequence).

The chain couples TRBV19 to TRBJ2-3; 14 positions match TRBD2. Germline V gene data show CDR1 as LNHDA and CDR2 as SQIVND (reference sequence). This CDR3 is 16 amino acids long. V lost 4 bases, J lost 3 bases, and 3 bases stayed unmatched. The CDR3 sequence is CASSKTSGGATDTQYF. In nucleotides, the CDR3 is TGTGCCAGTAGTAAGACTAGCGGGGGGGCTACAGATACGCAGTATTTT. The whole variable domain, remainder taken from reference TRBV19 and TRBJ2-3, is DGGITQSPKYLFRKEGQNVTLSCEQNLNHDAMYWYRQDPGQGLRLIYYSQIVNDFQKGDIAEGYSVSREKKESFPLTVTSAQKNPTAFYLCASSKTSGGATDTQYFGPGTRLTVL.